This is a list of T cell receptor beta chains from one sample in a study of brain T cells in children with intractable seizures. Only in-frame clones appear in the TCRdb table, and some are missing; sequencing was by immunoSEQ multiplex PCR. Among 340,000 or so clones listed, approximately 93% were seen once. The sequenced sample was peripheral blood, obtained around 5 months after surgery. These TCRs come from a boy less than two years old with tuberous sclerosis and intractable seizures. Both conserved end residues are part of each CDR3. The D gene is left open where the match is weak. The size of a clone is reported for some rows only, either as once, few or many, or as a class for expanded clones.

CDR3 length	D gene	V gene	clone size	J gene	CDR3 DNA	CDR3 protein
14	NA	TRBV5-1	NA	TRBJ2-7	TGCGCCAGCAGCTTGGCCGCGGTCTCCTACGAGCAGTACTTC	CASSLAAVSYEQYF
12	NA	TRBV29-1	NA	TRBJ2-2	TGCAGCGGTATAAAAAACACCGGGGAGCTGTTTTTT	CSGIKNTGELFF
15	TRBD2	TRBV3-1/TRBV3-2	NA	TRBJ2-1	TGTGCCAGCAGCCGACTAGCGGGAGGGCAAAATGAGCAGTTCTTC	CASSRLAGGQNEQFF
15	TRBD2	TRBV27	NA	TRBJ2-7	TGTGCCAGCAGTTTACAGCGGGGGGTATTCTACGAGCAGTACTTC	CASSLQRGVFYEQYF
14	NA	TRBV3-1/TRBV3-2	NA	TRBJ2-7	TGTGCCAGCAGCTACGGGCCCATCTCCTACGAGCAGTACTTC	CASSYGPISYEQYF
14	NA	TRBV30	NA	TRBJ2-5	TGTGCCTGGAGACGGGGACGTGAACTGGAGACCCAGTACTTC	CAWRRGRELETQYF
14	NA	TRBV5-1	once	TRBJ1-2	TGCGCCAGCAGCCCCGGACAGCTAAGCTATGGCTACACCTTC	CASSPGQLSYGYTF
15	NA	TRBV10-3	NA	TRBJ2-3	TGTGCCATCAGTGATGAGGATGGAAGGCCAGATACGCAGTATTTT	CAISDEDGRPDTQYF
14	NA	TRBV11-2	NA	TRBJ1-2	TGTGCCAGCAGCTTAGTGACCCGCAGCTATGGCTACACCTTC	CASSLVTRSYGYTF
14	NA	TRBV28	NA	TRBJ2-3	TGTGCCAGCAGCAACACCCCAGGGTCGAATACGCAGTATTTT	CASSNTPGSNTQYF
17	NA	TRBV13	NA	TRBJ2-1	TGTGCCAGCAGCTTAGCAGACCAGGTCCTATCGAGGGGTGAGCAGTTCTTC	CASSLADQVLSRGEQFF
15	NA	TRBV30	NA	TRBJ1-2	TGTGCCTGGAGCGATCCGGGACAAGGTTTCGGTGGCTACACCTTC	CAWSDPGQGFGGYTF
12	NA	TRBV2	NA	TRBJ2-7	TGTGCCAGCAGTGACGAGAACTACGAGCAGTACTTC	CASSDENYEQYF
17	NA	TRBV5-3	NA	TRBJ2-4	TGTGCCAGAAGCTTTCTCGTAGGGTGTTCGGCCAAAAACATTCAGTACTTC	CARSFLVGCSAKNIQYF
15	NA	TRBV30	NA	TRBJ1-1	TGTGCCTGGAGTGTACTTGTAGGGGAGGGTACTGAAGCTTTCTTT	CAWSVLVGEGTEAFF
15	NA	TRBV7-2	NA	TRBJ1-2	TGTGCCAGCAGCCCAGGTGGCTCCGCCAGCTATGGCTACACCTTC	CASSPGGSASYGYTF
15	NA	TRBV7-2	NA	TRBJ1-4	TGTGCCAGCAGCTACCTGCCAGGGGCTAATGAAAAACTGTTTTTT	CASSYLPGANEKLFF